Given below is one T cell receptor (beta chain) in context. V lost 5 bases and J lost 8, with 13 bases in between. The germline CDR1 and CDR2 sequences are GTSNPN and SVGIG (reference sequence). The CDR3 sequence is 11 residues long. This sample is drawn from a study of T cell responses to AZD1222 COVID-19 vaccine. Measured with immunoSEQ multiplex PCR; TCRdb has only the in-frame clones, and not every one. Of approximately 100,000 clones listed, approximately 90% are singletons. The sequence was collected from an adult in good health. Sequences were derived from peripheral blood, sampled on day 0 of AZD1222 vaccination. This sequence joins TRBV30 and TRBJ2-7, with D perhaps TRBD2 (5 bases). CDR3 protein: CAWGECSQQYF. The CDR3 nucleotides are TGTGCCTGGGGGGAGTGCAGCCAGCAGTACTTC.